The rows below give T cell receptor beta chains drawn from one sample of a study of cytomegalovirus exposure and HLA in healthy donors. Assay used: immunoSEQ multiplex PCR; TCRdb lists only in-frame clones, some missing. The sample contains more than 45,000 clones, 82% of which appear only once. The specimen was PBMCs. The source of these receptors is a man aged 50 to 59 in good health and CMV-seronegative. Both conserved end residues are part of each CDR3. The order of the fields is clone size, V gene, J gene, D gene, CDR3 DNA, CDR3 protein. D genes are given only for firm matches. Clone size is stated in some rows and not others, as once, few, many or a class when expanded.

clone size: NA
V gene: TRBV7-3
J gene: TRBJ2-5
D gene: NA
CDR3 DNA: TGTGCCAGCAGCCGCGCAGGGGGAGGTGAGACCCAGTACTTC
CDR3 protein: CASSRAGGGETQYF

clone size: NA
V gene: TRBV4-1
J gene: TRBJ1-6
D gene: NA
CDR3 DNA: TGCGCCAGCAGTTCTGTCAGCTCCTATAATTCACCCCTCCACTTT
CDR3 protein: CASSSVSSYNSPLHF

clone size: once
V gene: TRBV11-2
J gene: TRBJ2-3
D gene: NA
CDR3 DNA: TGTGCCAGCAGCTTAAGGGGAAGCACAGATACGCAGTATTTT
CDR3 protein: CASSLRGSTDTQYF

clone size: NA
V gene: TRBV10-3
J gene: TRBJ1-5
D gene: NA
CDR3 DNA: TGTGCCATCAGTGAAGGGCACGGGGTCGAGCCCCAGCATTTT
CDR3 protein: CAISEGHGVEPQHF

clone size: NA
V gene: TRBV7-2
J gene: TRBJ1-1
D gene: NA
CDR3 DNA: TGTGCCAGCAGCTCCCGCCCCACAGAGAAAGCTTTCTTT
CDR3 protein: CASSSRPTEKAFF

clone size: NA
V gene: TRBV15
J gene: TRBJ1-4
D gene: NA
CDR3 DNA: TGTGCCACCAGCAGAGATCGCGGAACAAATGAAAAACTGTTTTTT
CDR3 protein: CATSRDRGTNEKLFF

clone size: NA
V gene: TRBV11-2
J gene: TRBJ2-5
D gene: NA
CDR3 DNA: TGTGCCAGCAGCTTAGTGGTTAGACAAGAGACCCAGTACTTC
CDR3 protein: CASSLVVRQETQYF

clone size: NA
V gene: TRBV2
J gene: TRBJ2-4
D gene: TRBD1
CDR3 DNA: TGTGCCAGCATCTCGGACAGGCACGTCGGGTTAGCCAAAAACATTCAGTACTTC
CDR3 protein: CASISDRHVGLAKNIQYF

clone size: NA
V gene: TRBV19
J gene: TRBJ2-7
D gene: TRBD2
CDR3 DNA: TGTGCCAGACGGACTAGCGGGTCCTACGAGCAGTACTTC
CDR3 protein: CARRTSGSYEQYF

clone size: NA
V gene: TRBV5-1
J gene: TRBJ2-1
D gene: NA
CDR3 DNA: TGCGCCAGCAGCTTGGGACATGGCAGCCGCCGTGAGCAGTTCTTC
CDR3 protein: CASSLGHGSRREQFF

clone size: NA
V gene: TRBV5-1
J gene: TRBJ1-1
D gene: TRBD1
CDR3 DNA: TGCGCCAGCAGCGGCACAACAGGGGGGACAAGTCACACTGAAGCTTTCTTT
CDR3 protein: CASSGTTGGTSHTEAFF

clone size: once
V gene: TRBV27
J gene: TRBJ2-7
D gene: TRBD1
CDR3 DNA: TGTGCCAGCAGTCTCCGGGACAGGAACGAGCAGTACTTC
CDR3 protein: CASSLRDRNEQYF

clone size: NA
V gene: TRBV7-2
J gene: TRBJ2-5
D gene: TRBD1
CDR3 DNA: TGTGCCAGCAGCGATAGGACAGGGAATATAGAGACCCAGTACTTC
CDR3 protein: CASSDRTGNIETQYF

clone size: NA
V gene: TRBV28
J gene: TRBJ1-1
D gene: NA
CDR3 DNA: TGTGCCAGCAGTCTTCCCGTAAACACTGAAGCTTTCTTT
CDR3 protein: CASSLPVNTEAFF

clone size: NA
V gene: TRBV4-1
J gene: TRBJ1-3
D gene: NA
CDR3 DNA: TGCGCCAGCAGCCAAGACATGGTAGCGAGCACCGGAAACACCATATATTTT
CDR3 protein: CASSQDMVASTGNTIYF

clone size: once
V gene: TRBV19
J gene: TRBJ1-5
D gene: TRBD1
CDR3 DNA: TGTGCCAGTAGTTACCCGACAGGGCGGAGTCCCCAGCATTTT
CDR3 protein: CASSYPTGRSPQHF

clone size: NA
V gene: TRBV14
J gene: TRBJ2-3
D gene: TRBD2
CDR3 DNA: TGTGCCAGCAATACCGGGGGGGTAACAGATACGCAGTATTTT
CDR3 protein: CASNTGGVTDTQYF

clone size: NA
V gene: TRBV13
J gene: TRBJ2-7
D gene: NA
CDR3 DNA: TGTGCCAGCAGCGCCAACCCGGAGGGAAGGTTTTACGAGCAGTACTTC
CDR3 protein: CASSANPEGRFYEQYF

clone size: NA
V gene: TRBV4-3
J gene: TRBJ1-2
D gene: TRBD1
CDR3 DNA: TGCGCCAGCAGCCAAGACGGGGGGGACAGGGGGTTCTATGGCTACACCTTC
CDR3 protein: CASSQDGGDRGFYGYTF

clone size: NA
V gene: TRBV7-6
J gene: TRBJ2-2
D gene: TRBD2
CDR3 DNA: TGTGCCAGCAGCGATATCGGGGCGGGAGCGGGGTACAACGGGGAGCTGTTTTTT
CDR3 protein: CASSDIGAGAGYNGELFF